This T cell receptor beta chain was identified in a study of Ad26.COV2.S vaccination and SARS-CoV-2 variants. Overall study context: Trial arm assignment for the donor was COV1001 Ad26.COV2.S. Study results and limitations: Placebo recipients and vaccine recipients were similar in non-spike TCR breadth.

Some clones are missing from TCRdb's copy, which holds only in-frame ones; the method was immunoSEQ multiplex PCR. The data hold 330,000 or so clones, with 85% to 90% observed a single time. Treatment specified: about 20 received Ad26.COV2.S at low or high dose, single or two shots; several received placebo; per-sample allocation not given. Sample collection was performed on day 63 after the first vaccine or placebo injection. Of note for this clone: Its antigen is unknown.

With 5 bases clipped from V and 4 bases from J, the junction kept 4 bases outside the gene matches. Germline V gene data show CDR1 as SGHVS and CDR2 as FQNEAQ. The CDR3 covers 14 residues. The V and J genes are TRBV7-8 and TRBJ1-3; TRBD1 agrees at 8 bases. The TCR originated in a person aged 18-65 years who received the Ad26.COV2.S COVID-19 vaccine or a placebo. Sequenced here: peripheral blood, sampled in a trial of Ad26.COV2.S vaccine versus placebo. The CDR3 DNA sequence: TGTGCCAGCAGCGGACAGGGTGCCGGAAACACCATATATTTT. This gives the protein CASSGQGAGNTIYF.